The 21 T cell receptor beta chains presented below share a single source sample, sequenced in a study of early T cells in non-severe SARS-CoV-2 infection. MiXCR, run by TCRdb on the 5' RACE reads, gives a single entry per CDR3 protein. The table includes some 66,000 distinct CDR3 sequences, 13% detected once. Material: whole blood. Every receptor here comes from an adult who was a healthcare worker with PCR-confirmed SARS-CoV-2 infection or an uninfected control (not recorded which).

This clonotype was picked up many times. V gene TRBV29-1 combines with J gene TRBJ2-6; no reliable D call. The V end was cut by 6 bases, the J end by 1 base, with 10 bases between. The CDR3 totals 14 residues. CDR1 is SQVTM, CDR2 ANQGSEA, per germline. CDR3 amino acids: CSVPRESGANVLTF. CDR3 coding DNA: TGCAGCGTCCCAAGGGAATCTGGGGCCAACGTCCTGACTTTC.

At least ten counts were recorded for this clonotype. This sequence joins TRBV29-1 and TRBJ2-1; 8 bases agree with TRBD1. Germline V gives CDR1 SQVTM, CDR2 ANQGSEA. This CDR3 spans 14 amino acids. V was clipped by 3 bases and J by 3 bases; unmatched bases: 4. The CDR3 nucleotides read TGCAGCGTTGATAGGACAGGGCTCTACAATGAGCAGTTCTTC. It yields the protein CSVDRTGLYNEQFF.

This clonotype was seen a handful of times. This chain connects TRBV11-3 to TRBJ2-7; no definite D call. From germline, CDR1 is SGHNT and CDR2 YENEEA. The CDR3 consists of 15 residues. V lost 3 bases and J lost 3, with 15 bases in between. The CDR3: CASSFSPVQNYEQYF. CDR3 in DNA: TGTGCCAGCAGCTTCTCCCCTGTGCAGAACTACGAGCAGTACTTC.

The chain carries TRBV19 and TRBJ2-2; D is undetermined. V was clipped by 3 bases and J by 3 bases, with 11 bases between them. CDR1 and CDR2 from the germline V gene are LNHDA and SQIVND (reference sequence). The length of the CDR3 is 15 residues. The CDR3 DNA reads TGTGCCAGTAGTATTATTCACGCGGACACCGGGGAGCTGTTTTTT. Protein: CASSIIHADTGELFF. The full variable domain, completed using reference TRBV19 and TRBJ2-2, is DGGITQSPKYLFRKEGQNVTLSCEQNLNHDAMYWYRQDPGQGLRLIYYSQIVNDFQKGDIAEGYSVSREKKESFPLTVTSAQKNPTAFYLCASSIIHADTGELFFGEGSRLTVL.

This clonotype showed up just once. The gene calls are TRBV7-2 and TRBJ2-3; no definite D call. Germline-derived CDR1 and CDR2 are SGHTA and FQGNSA. This CDR3 comprises 14 residues. The V end lost 0 bases, the J end lost 2 bases, and 6 bases lay between the germline ends. The CDR3 nucleotides are TGTGCCAGCAGCTTAGCCCGCGCCACAGATACGCAGTATTTT. Protein: CASSLARATDTQYF.

The chain uses TRBV20-1 and TRBJ2-1; TRBD2 matches 11 bases. J gave up 0 bases and V 5 bases, and 3 bases lay outside the gene matches. Germline V gives CDR1 DFQATT, CDR2 SNEGSKA (reference sequence). CDR3 size: 15 residues. The CDR3 loop is CSADGLAGSYNEQFF. In DNA form, the CDR3 reads TGCAGTGCTGATGGACTAGCGGGCTCCTACAATGAGCAGTTCTTC.

The chain is built from TRBV5-4 and TRBJ2-1; 10 bases match TRBD2. With V trimmed by 4 bases and J by 4 bases, 5 bases remained unmatched. From germline, CDR1 is SGHNT and CDR2 YYREEE (reference sequence). CDR3 length: 15 amino acids. The CDR3, as DNA: TGTGCCAGCAGCCGAGCGGGAGGGGCTTACAATGAGCAGTTCTTC. Residues: CASSRAGGAYNEQFF.

This sequence joins TRBV4-3 and TRBJ2-7; D is uncertain. Germline V lookup: CDR1 LGHNA, CDR2 YSLEER. CDR3 length: 14 residues. The ends were cut back, 0 bases at V and 2 bases at J, with 8 bases in the middle. As DNA, the CDR3 is TGCGCCAGCAGCCAAGATCGGTGGGCCTACGAGCAGTACTTC. Amino acid sequence: CASSQDRWAYEQYF.

V and J are TRBV6-2 or TRBV6-3 and TRBJ1-5; the D gene is possibly TRBD1 (5 bases). V was clipped by 3 bases and J by 2 bases, with 17 bases between them. Germline V gene data show CDR1 as MNHEY and CDR2 as SVGEGT. This CDR3 has 17 residues. The CDR3 DNA reads as TGTGCCAGCAGTTATTGGTCGGCAGGGCTTGGCAATCAGCCCCAGCATTTT. Translated, it gives CASSYWSAGLGNQPQHF.

This clonotype was recorded many times. The genes are TRBV27 and TRBJ2-7; D is unresolved. The CDR3 has 14 amino acids. Trimming removed 8 bases at V and 3 bases at J, with 17 bases between. Germline V gene data show CDR1 as MNHEY and CDR2 as SMNVEV (reference sequence). CDR3: CASAFLGANYEQYF. DNA of the CDR3: TGTGCCAGCGCCTTTCTCGGCGCCAACTACGAGCAGTACTTC.

Ten or more counts support this clonotype. The chain carries TRBV12-3 or TRBV12-4 and TRBJ1-6, with D hard to call. Trimming pared 2 bases from V and 9 bases from J, leaving 11 bases between. This CDR3 is built from 14 residues. CDR3 residues: CASSLRVTGSPLHF. CDR3 DNA sequence: TGTGCCAGCAGTTTAAGGGTAACCGGTTCACCCCTCCACTTT.

This clonotype was seen only a few times. The chain has TRBV3-1 and TRBJ2-3, with 9 nucleotides matching TRBD1. Germline loops: CDR1 LGHDT, CDR2 YNNKEL (reference sequence). The CDR3 contains 16 residues. The J segment lost 2 bases and the V segment lost 4 bases, leaving 7 bases of the junction unmatched. This CDR3 reads CASSPTRTGATDTQYF. The CDR3 DNA follows: TGTGCCAGCAGCCCAACCCGGACAGGGGCCACAGATACGCAGTATTTT.

This clonotype was observed at least ten times. The chain joins TRBV19 to TRBJ1-2; D gene unclear. Germline-derived CDR1 and CDR2 are LNHDA and SQIVND (reference sequence). The V gene lost 8 bases and the J gene lost 1 base, with 11 bases spanning the gap. The CDR3 length is 13 residues. This chain's CDR3 is CASSRTGNYGYTF. CDR3 nucleotides: TGTGCCAGTTCTCGGACGGGTAACTATGGCTACACCTTC.

This clonotype was picked up a small number of times. The V gene is TRBV4-1, the J gene TRBJ1-5; TRBD1 matches 11 bases. The ends lost 3 bases at V and 3 bases at J; junction bases unmatched: 7. Germline CDR1 is MGHRA and CDR2 is YSYEKL. The CDR3 totals 17 residues. The CDR3 loop is CASSQEPGQGDNQPQHF. CDR3 DNA: TGCGCCAGCAGCCAGGAACCGGGACAGGGGGACAATCAGCCCCAGCATTTT.

V and J are TRBV5-1 and TRBJ1-5, with a possible D match to TRBD1 (6 bases). Per the germline V gene, CDR1 is SGHRS and CDR2 is YFSETQ. The length of the CDR3 is 15 residues. V lost 1 base and J lost 2, with 10 bases in between. DNA for the CDR3: TGCGCCAGCAGCTTGACAGGGTCGGGCAATCAGCCCCAGCATTTT. This codes for CASSLTGSGNQPQHF.

Many counts were recorded for this clonotype. This chain connects TRBV10-3 to TRBJ1-1; D not certain. CDR1 is ENHRY and CDR2 is SYGVKD in the germline V gene. V was trimmed by 8 bases and J by 0 bases, leaving 10 bases between them. The CDR3 has 13 residues. Here the CDR3 DNA reads TGTGCCATCCGGAAGGGCATGAACACTGAAGCTTTCTTT. Translated: CAIRKGMNTEAFF.

In its sample, this clonotype was seen many times. The rearrangement uses TRBV7-4 and TRBJ2-7, with TRBD1 identical over 11 bases. The CDR3 length is 15 residues. J gave up 5 bases and V 6 bases, and 9 bases lay outside the gene matches. CDR1 SGHVT and CDR2 SQSDAQ come from the germline V gene. CDR3: CASRHPGQGDDEQYF. The CDR3 DNA is TGTGCCAGCAGACACCCGGGACAGGGGGACGACGAGCAGTACTTC.

This clonotype was observed at least ten times. The gene calls are TRBV4-2 and TRBJ2-1, with 8 bases identical to TRBD2. V dropped 0 bases and J dropped 4; count of bases not matched to a gene: 5. Germline CDR1 and CDR2: LGHNA and YNFKEQ. This CDR3 region has 16 residues. CDR3 sequence (DNA): TGTGCCAGCAGCCAAGATCACACTAGCGGTTACAATGAGCAGTTCTTC. It encodes CASSQDHTSGYNEQFF.

This clonotype showed up just a few times. Compared with germline, one end of the junction differs, possibly owing to a read error. The CDR3 loop reads CASSLSESSYNEQFF. The CDR3 region has the DNA TGTGCTAGCAGTTTATCCGAGAGCTCCTACAATGAGCAGTTCTTC. J is TRBJ2-1 and V is TRBV7-7, with no clear D. CDR1 and CDR2 from the germline V gene are SSHAT and FNYEAQ (reference sequence). The CDR3 loop spans 15 amino acids.

This clonotype was seen a few times. J is TRBJ2-3 and V is TRBV5-6; 8 nucleotides match TRBD2. The CDR3 contains 17 residues. Unmatched junction bases numbered 12, after V lost 4 bases and J lost 2 bases. Germline loops: CDR1 SGHDT, CDR2 YYEEEE. CDR3 DNA: TGTGCCAGCAGCCCCCCTCCTGTAGCGGGACCCACAGATACGCAGTATTTT. This sequence encodes CASSPPPVAGPTDTQYF.

This clonotype was seen more than once but under ten times. This chain connects TRBV23-1 to TRBJ2-5, with a weak D call TRBD2 (6 bases). TRBV23-1 is recorded as an ORF, its role being uncertain. The germline V and J ends were trimmed by 8 bases and 5 bases, with 15 bases remaining between them. The CDR3 has 13 residues. The CDR3: CASPEGCGETQYF. The CDR3 coding sequence is TGCGCCAGCCCGGAGGGATGCGGGGAGACCCAGTACTTC.